This TCR beta chain stems from a study of regulatory T cells in long-lasting Graves disease. Across the study: Graves' patients (newly diagnosed) had been on antithyroid drugs under 3 months.

The authors built TCR beta libraries using iRepertoire HTBI primers and Arm-PCR of CDR3 regions. MiXCR, applied by TCRdb to the multiplex PCR reads, yields one record per CDR3 protein. The table lists roughly 500,000 distinct CDR3 sequences, 13% to 15% of them singletons, with roughly 15% in the top ten. The J segment lost 3 bases and the V segment lost 7 bases, leaving 4 bases of the junction unmatched. This CDR3 comprises 14 residues. Germline values: CDR1 MDHEN, CDR2 SYDVKM. This clonotype was observed a handful of times. Documented time point: newly diagnosed GD, antithyroid drugs for less than 3 months. PBMCs were the source of the RNA used for TCR sequencing. This sample was also put to use in a study of T cells in Graves' hyperthyroidism and ophthalmopathy. That report notes: Those patients with uncontrolled infection, other autoimmune disease, pregnancy or lactation were excluded.

The input for sequencing was peripheral blood mononuclear cells (PBMCs), taken at new diagnosis, from a patient treated with antithyroid drugs. The chain uses TRBV28 and TRBJ2-5; 11 bases map to TRBD2. The TCR originated in a woman between 45 and 60 years old with Graves disease. Here the CDR3 reads CASTSGLAEETQYF. In DNA, the CDR3 is TGTGCCAGCACCTCGGGACTAGCGGAAGAGACCCAGTACTTC. Full variable domain (rest looked up from reference TRBV28 and TRBJ2-5): DVKVTQSSRYLVKRTGEKVFLECVQDMDHENMFWYRQDPGLGLRLIYFSYDVKMKEKGDIPEGYSVSREKKERFSLILESASTNQTSMYLCASTSGLAEETQYFGPGTRLLVL.